Listed here is a single T cell receptor beta chain. CDR1 is ENHRY and CDR2 is SYGVKD in the germline V gene. The trim removed 2 bases at V and 1 base at J, leaving 1 base unmatched. The CDR3 runs to 16 residues. The data were taken from a study of blood T cell repertoires in COVID-19. Study at large: The analysed material was cDNA or gDNA that came from T cells, B-cell-depleted T cells, or PBMCs.

Sequencing was performed with immunoSEQ multiplex PCR; in TCRdb, only in-frame clones are kept and a portion is missing. The table has around 210,000 clones, roughly 85% seen once. The receptor's source is a man aged 45-65 years with COVID-19, enrolled during active disease. The sequenced material came from peripheral blood. The V call is TRBV10-3, the J call TRBJ2-1; TRBD1 agrees at 11 bases. CDR3 DNA: TGTGCCATCAGTGAGGGGACAGGGGGTTCCTACAATGAGCAGTTCTTC. Its translation: CAISEGTGGSYNEQFF.